A selection of T cell receptor beta chains follows, all from one sample in a study of response to subunit inactivated influenza vaccine. Via MiXCR, TCRdb re-called the RT-PCR reads, giving one row per CDR3 protein. The sample includes 590,000 or so distinct CDR3 sequences, approximately 15% seen only once; the top ten take 7.5% to 8%. The sequences come from PBMCs from blood, collected around 14 days before vaccination. Source of these receptors: a man in his fifties or sixties who received an inactivated influenza vaccine. Both conserved end residues are part of each CDR3. A D gene is named only where the DNA matches it firmly. Rows give clone size only sometimes, using once, few, many, or a class for an expanded clone.

v_call,d_call,clone_size,j_call,cdr3_aa,cdr3_nt
TRBV12-3/TRBV12-4,-,many,TRBJ1-1,CASTSGRYTEAFF,TGTGCCAGCACTTCGGGACGGTACACTGAAGCTTTCTTT
TRBV4-1,TRBD2,few,TRBJ2-5,CASSQVAGGQETQYF,TGCGCCAGCAGCCAGGTAGCGGGGGGGCAAGAGACCCAGTACTTC
TRBV3-1,-,few,TRBJ2-3,CASSQENSGWGADTQYF,TGTGCCAGCAGCCAAGAAAATTCCGGTTGGGGTGCGGATACGCAGTATTTT
TRBV29-1,-,few,TRBJ1-5,CSVGEGTLHQPQHF,TGCAGCGTTGGAGAGGGGACACTTCATCAGCCCCAGCATTTT
TRBV6-1,TRBD1,many,TRBJ2-5,CASSEWTGQETQYF,TGTGCCAGCAGTGAATGGACAGGCCAAGAGACCCAGTACTTC
TRBV10-3,-,-,TRBJ2-3,CAISRGTDTQYF,TGTGCCATCAGCCGGGGAACAGATACGCAGTATTTT
TRBV2,-,-,TRBJ2-5,CASTTAPRETQYF,TGTGCCAGCACTACCGCGCCCCGGGAGACCCAGTACTTC
TRBV29-1,TRBD1,few,TRBJ2-7,CSVGGGDRVSEQYF,TGCAGCGTTGGGGGGGGGGACAGGGTAAGCGAGCAGTACTTC
TRBV11-1,TRBD2,few,TRBJ2-3,CASSLALRLAGGPDTQYF,TGTGCCAGCAGCTTAGCGCTGAGACTAGCGGGGGGGCCAGATACGCAGTATTTT
TRBV2,-,-,TRBJ2-2,CASGGTGELFF,TGTGCCAGCGGGGGAACCGGGGAGCTGTTTTTT
TRBV5-1,-,-,TRBJ2-3,CASSLLDWTDTQYF,TGCGCCAGCAGCCTACTGGACTGGACAGATACGCAGTATTTT
TRBV11-2,-,-,TRBJ1-5,CASSLDGWATNQPQHF,TGTGCCAGCAGCTTAGATGGCTGGGCTACTAATCAGCCCCAGCATTTT
TRBV6-5,TRBD1,few,TRBJ2-1,CASSYPGQGRNEQFF,TGCGCCAGCAGCTATCCAGGACAGGGGCGCAATGAGCAGTTCTTC
TRBV6-2/TRBV6-3,TRBD2,-,TRBJ2-3,CASSTTSGSASTDTQYF,TGTGCCAGCAGTACCACTAGCGGGAGCGCTAGCACAGATACGCAGTATTTT
TRBV28,-,-,TRBJ2-7,CASTGTGSSYEQYF,TGTGCCAGCACCGGGACGGGGAGCTCCTACGAGCAGTACTTC
TRBV7-9,TRBD2,-,TRBJ2-7,CASSSLAGLYEQYF,TGTGCCAGCAGCTCCCTAGCGGGACTCTACGAGCAGTACTTC
TRBV20-1,-,-,TRBJ2-1,CSARDAQTKINGDPSGNEQFF,TGCAGTGCTAGAGATGCCCAGACGAAGATTAACGGGGACCCCTCGGGCAATGAGCAGTTCTTC
TRBV24-1,-,-,TRBJ2-1,CATSDWRTHNEQFF,TGTGCCACCAGTGATTGGCGGACCCACAATGAGCAGTTCTTC
TRBV27,-,-,TRBJ1-4,CASSLSGPRGRTTNEKLFF,TGTGCCAGCAGTTTATCCGGGCCCAGGGGCCGCACAACTAATGAAAAACTGTTTTTT
TRBV2,TRBD1,-,TRBJ2-5,CASSETGPKETQYF,TGTGCCAGCAGTGAGACAGGGCCAAAAGAGACCCAGTACTTC
TRBV3-1,-,-,TRBJ2-7,CASSQDWQEQYF,TGTGCCAGCAGCCAAGATTGGCAGGAGCAGTACTTC
TRBV28,TRBD1,-,TRBJ1-6,CASSSPDRDNSPLHF,TGTGCCAGCAGTTCCCCCGACAGGGATAATTCACCCCTCCACTTT
TRBV5-1,-,few,TRBJ2-4,CASSTRKRGNIQYF,TGCGCCAGCAGCACACGGAAGAGAGGGAACATTCAGTACTTC
TRBV18,-,few,TRBJ1-2,CASSPEPYGYTF,TGTGCCAGCTCACCAGAACCCTATGGCTACACCTTC
TRBV20-1,-,-,TRBJ2-7,CSASIGNSEQYF,TGCAGTGCTAGCATCGGGAATTCCGAGCAGTACTTC
TRBV18,-,-,TRBJ1-1,CASSPKAETEAFF,TGTGCCAGCTCACCAAAGGCGGAAACTGAAGCTTTCTTT
TRBV7-9,TRBD1,few,TRBJ2-7,CASSLVTGGDEQYF,TGTGCCAGCAGCTTAGTTACAGGGGGCGACGAGCAGTACTTC
TRBV18,TRBD1,-,TRBJ2-7,CASSVRDSYYEQYF,TGTGCCAGCTCAGTCCGGGACAGTTACTACGAGCAGTACTTC
TRBV27,-,-,TRBJ2-7,CASSPGRVDYEQYF,TGTGCCAGCAGCCCCGGACGGGTAGACTACGAGCAGTACTTC
TRBV15,-,few,TRBJ2-1,CATSRSGVGEQFF,TGTGCCACCAGCAGATCCGGGGTCGGAGAGCAGTTCTTC
TRBV6-2/TRBV6-3,-,many,TRBJ2-7,CASSYTREEAYEQYF,TGTGCCAGCAGTTACACGCGGGAAGAGGCTTACGAGCAGTACTTC
TRBV27,TRBD1,-,TRBJ1-1,CASSFPGTANTEAFF,TGTGCCAGCAGTTTCCCCGGGACAGCGAACACTGAAGCTTTCTTT
TRBV4-3,TRBD1,-,TRBJ2-7,CASSHRDRVYEQHF,TGCGCCAGCAGCCACCGGGACAGGGTCTACGAGCAGCACTTC
TRBV4-1,-,few,TRBJ1-1,CAMGALAEAFF,TGCGCCATGGGGGCCCTAGCTGAAGCTTTCTTT
TRBV12-3/TRBV12-4,TRBD2,few,TRBJ2-5,CASSPSGGGQNQYF,TGTGCCAGCAGTCCTAGCGGGGGGGGCCAGAACCAGTACTTC
TRBV10-3,-,few,TRBJ2-6,CAISSRWVDGANVLTF,TGTGCCATCAGTAGTCGATGGGTGGACGGGGCCAACGTCCTGACTTTC
TRBV5-1,-,many,TRBJ1-1,CASRLSNTEAFF,TGCGCCAGCCGTCTTTCGAACACTGAAGCTTTCTTT
TRBV30,-,few,TRBJ2-3,CAWSQLTSTDTQYF,TGTGCCTGGAGTCAACTGACTAGCACAGATACGCAGTATTTT
TRBV4-3,-,few,TRBJ1-1,CASSQGRRTEAFF,TGCGCCAGCAGCCAAGGTAGGAGGACTGAAGCTTTCTTT
TRBV7-3,TRBD2,-,TRBJ2-3,CASSQAGGPSDTQYF,TGTGCCAGCAGCCAAGCGGGAGGGCCCTCAGATACGCAGTATTTT
TRBV5-6,-,few,TRBJ2-4,CASSLLEGTLAKNIQYF,TGTGCCAGCAGCTTGTTGGAGGGGACCTTAGCCAAAAACATTCAGTACTTC
TRBV7-2,-,few,TRBJ2-2,CASSLFGVGAAGELFF,TGTGCCAGCAGCTTATTCGGTGTGGGGGCCGCCGGGGAGCTGTTTTTT
TRBV24-1,TRBD2,-,TRBJ2-1,CATSDLAGYSEQFF,TGTGCCACCAGTGATTTAGCGGGGTATAGTGAGCAGTTCTTC
TRBV6-2/TRBV6-3,TRBD1,-,TRBJ1-1,CASSSHGRGLSEAFF,TGTGCCAGCAGTTCCCATGGCAGGGGGCTTTCTGAAGCTTTCTTT
TRBV2,TRBD2,few,TRBJ2-3,CASCRTSGRPDTQYF,TGTGCCAGCTGTCGGACTAGCGGGAGACCAGATACGCAGTATTTT
TRBV3-1,-,few,TRBJ1-1,CASSQDRAGLRNTEAFF,TGTGCCAGCAGCCAAGATCGGGCAGGGCTGAGGAACACTGAAGCTTTCTTT
TRBV6-1,-,-,TRBJ2-3,CASSTTRRGLDTQYF,TGTGCCAGCAGCACGACTAGGAGGGGGTTAGATACGCAGTATTTT
TRBV5-8,TRBD2,-,TRBJ2-3,CASSLPSGRSDTQYF,TGTGCCAGCAGCTTGCCTAGCGGGAGATCGGATACGCAGTATTTT